This record looks at one TCR beta chain sequence and its context. These data come from a study of shared T cell receptors in the human thymus. This table comes from immunoSEQ multiplex PCR, and its TCRdb copy is limited to in-frame clones, with some not included. Of some 640,000 clones in the sample, 87% were seen once. This CDR3 spans 14 amino acids. Germline-derived CDR1 and CDR2 are LNHNV and YYDKDF (reference sequence). V was cut by 0 bases and J by 6 bases, with 8 bases left in between. The sample also formed part of further work on human thymus T cells. That study reports: Corrective cardiac surgery supplied the resected thymus tissue.

The TCR originated in a boy in the first two years of life with a congenital heart defect. The rearrangement joins TRBV15 to TRBJ2-2; possible D gene TRBD2, 5 bases. Source material: thymocytes. The CDR3 region has the DNA TGTGCCACCAGCAGAGATACGCGGGCCGGGGAGCTGTTTTTT. As protein: CATSRDTRAGELFF.